The present T cell receptor beta chain was sequenced within a study of blood T cell repertoires in COVID-19. In the study overall: The United States, Italy and Spain provided the acute and convalescent COVID-19 samples.

The CDR3 length is 11 residues. Trimming took off 3 bases at V and 10 bases at J, with 9 bases between the two ends. Germline V gene data show CDR1 as SGHNT and CDR2 as YENEEA. Methods used by the authors: Reference gene primer amplification yielded estimated nucleated cell counts. Profiling relied on immunoSEQ multiplex PCR, and the TCRdb table lists in-frame clones only, not all of them. The DNA gave D and trimming, while V, J and clone size come from that table. The sample shows about 170,000 clones, less than 90% of them seen only once. Participants spanned ages about 18 to 100 years and resided in roughly 26 US areas. Participant-given clinical history determined each cohort assignment. This clone was counted only a few times.

This TCR came from a woman aged 50 to 60 who had recovered from COVID-19. Sequenced: PBMCs or T cells enriched from blood (not recorded which). V and J are TRBV11-3 and TRBJ1-1; D remains unclear. The chain's CDR3 is CASSFSGAAFF. Here the CDR3 DNA reads TGTGCCAGCAGCTTCTCGGGTGCAGCTTTCTTT.